A single sample is the source of the 32 T cell receptor beta chains below, sequenced in a study of T-cell reconstitution after alpha-beta-depleted transplantation in children. Unique molecular identifiers were used to barcode this TCRbeta library. Via MiXCR, TCRdb re-called the PCR reads, giving one row per CDR3 protein. The data show around 530,000 distinct CDR3 sequences, less than 35% seen once. The sequenced sample was PBMCs from the stem cell graft donor, obtained from the stem cell graft. These receptors came from a human donor who donated a stem cell graft to a child with aplastic anemia.

CDR3 bases: TGCAGTTCCCTAGGGGGTAATTCACCCCTCCACTTT. Its protein product is CSSLGGNSPLHF. The chain has TRBV20-1 and TRBJ1-6; perhaps TRBD1 as D (6 bases). Germline CDR1 reads DFQATT; CDR2 reads SNEGSKA (reference sequence). The CDR3 has 12 amino acids. V lost 8 bases and J 6 bases, leaving 11 bases between the germline ends.

The table lists this clonotype with a few counts. The chain couples TRBV4-2 to TRBJ2-1; TRBD2 might be the D (6 bases). V gave up 8 bases and J gave up 2 bases, with 13 bases separating them. Germline values: CDR1 LGHNA, CDR2 YNFKEQ. CDR3 length: 14 amino acids. The CDR3 spells CASGNSGAYNEQFF. In DNA, the CDR3 is TGTGCCAGCGGAAATAGCGGCGCCTACAATGAGCAGTTCTTC.

This clonotype has a handful of counts. V gene TRBV7-2 combines with J gene TRBJ1-2; the D gene is possibly TRBD1 (5 bases). Germline assignment: CDR1 SGHTA and CDR2 FQGNSA. Trimming took off 4 bases at V and 3 bases at J, with 12 bases between the two ends. This CDR3 comprises 14 residues. The CDR3 DNA reads as TGTGCCAGCAGCTCCGGCGGGGGGGACTATGGCTACACCTTC. It translates to CASSSGGGDYGYTF.

Only a few counts were recorded for this clonotype. This chain connects TRBV20-1 to TRBJ1-1; 8 bases are shared with TRBD1. Looked up from germline, CDR1 is DFQATT and CDR2 is SNEGSKA (reference sequence). This CDR3 contains 13 residues. The trim removed 1 base at V and 11 bases at J, leaving 9 bases unmatched. The CDR3 region has the DNA TGCAGTGCTAGAGCCCCTCAGGGGGCGCGGGCTTTCTTT. This encodes CSARAPQGARAFF.

The chain employs TRBV5-1 and TRBJ2-5; D may be TRBD1 or TRBD2 (5 bases each). Between the trimmed V and J ends, which lost 4 bases and 2 bases, there was a span of 12 bases. CDR1 and CDR2 from the germline V gene are SGHRS and YFSETQ. This CDR3 spans 14 amino acids. CDR3: CASSPGTTQETQYF. The CDR3 DNA reads TGCGCCAGCAGCCCCGGGACGACTCAAGAGACCCAGTACTTC.

This chain joins TRBV18 and TRBJ2-6; no clear D. V was cut by 0 bases and J by 2 bases, with 8 bases left in between. Germline V gene lookup returns CDR1 KGHSH and CDR2 LQKENI. CDR3 length: 16 amino acids. This CDR3 reads CASSPPAGAGANVLTF. In nucleotides, the CDR3 is TGTGCCAGCTCACCACCGGCTGGAGCTGGGGCCAACGTCCTGACTTTC. Filled out from reference TRBV18 and TRBJ2-6, the complete variable domain reads NAGVMQNPRHLVRRRGQEARLRCSPMKGHSHVYWYRQLPEEGLKFMVYLQKENIIDESGMPKERFSAEFPKEGPSILRIQQVVRGDSAAYFCASSPPAGAGANVLTFGAGSRLTVL.

In its sample, this clonotype was seen a few times. The chain has TRBV29-1 and TRBJ1-4, with D hard to call. Germline V CDR1 and CDR2: SQVTM, ANQGSEA. This CDR3 contains 14 residues. V was shortened by 6 bases and J by 3 bases, with 14 bases between the two germline ends. CDR3 sequence: CSVFGGGSNEKLFF. The CDR3 bases are TGCAGCGTCTTTGGCGGAGGATCTAATGAAAAACTGTTTTTT. The full variable domain, in which reference TRBV29-1 and TRBJ1-4 provide the parts outside the CDR3, is SAVISQKPSRDICQRGTSLTIQCQVDSQVTMMFWYRQQPGQSLTLIATANQGSEATYESGFVIDKFPISRPNLTFSTLTVSNMSPEDSSIYLCSVFGGGSNEKLFFGSGTQLSVL.

This clonotype was observed a few times. The chain joins TRBV5-1 to TRBJ2-7, with D perhaps TRBD2 (6 bases). Germline V lookup: CDR1 SGHRS, CDR2 YFSETQ. Trimming removed 3 bases at V and 3 bases at J, with 13 bases between. The CDR3 contains 14 residues. CDR3 amino acids: CASSSMWGLYEQYF. CDR3 bases: TGCGCCAGCAGCTCCATGTGGGGACTCTACGAGCAGTACTTC.

In its sample, this clonotype was seen a few times. This chain uses TRBV18 with TRBJ2-1; 9 nucleotides align to TRBD2. Per the germline V gene, CDR1 is KGHSH and CDR2 is LQKENI. The CDR3 extends over 16 amino acids. J was trimmed by 6 bases and V by 3 bases; bases with no gene match: 9. The CDR3 DNA follows: TGTGCCAGCTCACCGGGAGGTCTAGCGGGATTCAATGAGCAGTTCTTC. This translates into CASSPGGLAGFNEQFF. Complete variable domain (other parts from reference TRBV18 and TRBJ2-1): NAGVMQNPRHLVRRRGQEARLRCSPMKGHSHVYWYRQLPEEGLKFMVYLQKENIIDESGMPKERFSAEFPKEGPSILRIQQVVRGDSAAYFCASSPGGLAGFNEQFFGPGTRLTVL.

This clonotype was observed a handful of times. The CDR3 nucleotides read TGTGCCAGCAGCCAGGGAACCGGCGAGCAGTACGTC. This codes for CASSQGTGEQYV. V is TRBV7-9 and J is TRBJ2-7; possibly TRBD1 for D (5 bases). The germline V gene has CDR1 SEHNR and CDR2 FQNEAQ (reference sequence). V lost 5 bases, J lost 6 bases, and 11 bases lay in between. The CDR3 consists of 12 residues.

The chain recombines TRBV7-3 with TRBJ2-5; D gene unclear. The CDR3 length is 13 residues. The V gene's germline CDR1 is SGHTA and CDR2 FQGTGA. V was trimmed by 5 bases and J by 1 base, leaving 8 bases between them. The chain's CDR3 is CASSQTLQETQYF. The CDR3 nucleotides read TGTGCCAGCAGCCAGACCCTCCAAGAGACCCAGTACTTC.

As for this clonotype: Here the CDR3 omits its conserved ending phenylalanine or tryptophan, so a read error is the likely source. V is TRBV9 and J is TRBJ2-7, with TRBD1 matching over 7 bases. Per germline, CDR1 SGDLS and CDR2 YYNGEE. This CDR3 is 14 amino acids long. The V segment lost 3 bases and the J segment 0 bases; nucleotides outside the gene matches: 3. The chain's CDR3 is CASSAGDSSYEQYL. CDR3 nucleotides: TGTGCCAGCAGCGCCGGGGACAGCTCCTACGAGCAGTACTTG.

This clonotype was recorded once. V gene TRBV28 combines with J gene TRBJ2-5; the D gene is possibly TRBD1 (6 bases). The CDR3 loop spans 15 amino acids. CDR1 and CDR2 from the germline V gene are MDHEN and SYDVKM. The ends were cut back, 2 bases at V and 2 bases at J, with 12 bases in the middle. The CDR3: CASSLGTTTQETQYF. Written as DNA, the CDR3 is TGTGCCAGCAGTTTAGGGACAACTACACAAGAGACCCAGTACTTC.

V and J are TRBV6-1 and TRBJ2-7, with unresolved D. This CDR3 is 15 amino acids long. Germline loops: CDR1 MNHNS, CDR2 SASEGT. V dropped 6 bases and J dropped 0 bases, with 15 bases sitting between them. This CDR3 is CASSRISADSYEQYV. CDR3 bases: TGTGCCAGCAGCCGGATCAGTGCCGACTCCTACGAGCAGTACGTC.

This clonotype was recorded a few times. It is likely a read error, because the conserved phenylalanine at the end of the CDR3 is missing. CDR3 region: CASSFGGSGNQPQHI. The CDR3 DNA follows: TGTGCCAGCAGCTTCGGAGGCTCGGGCAATCAGCCCCAGCATATT. V gene TRBV7-9 combines with J gene TRBJ1-5; no reliable D call. Per the germline V gene, CDR1 is SEHNR and CDR2 is FQNEAQ (reference sequence). The CDR3 has 15 amino acids. V gave up 3 bases and J gave up 2 bases, with 11 bases separating them.

This clonotype has just a few counts. The V gene is TRBV28, the J gene TRBJ1-4, with 7 bases identical to TRBD1. CDR3 length: 15 residues. The germline CDR1 and CDR2 sequences are MDHEN and SYDVKM. Trimming removed 6 bases from V and 2 bases from J; junction bases left unmatched: 6. CDR3 loop: CASRGATGTNEKLFF. CDR3 nucleotides: TGTGCCAGCAGGGGAGCGACAGGGACTAATGAAAAACTGTTTTTT.

The chain couples TRBV20-1 to TRBJ2-5; TRBD2 matches at 10 bases. CDR3 length: 21 amino acids. Germline CDR1 DFQATT, CDR2 SNEGSKA (reference sequence). The ends lost 4 bases at V and 5 bases at J; junction bases unmatched: 28. The CDR3 nucleotides read TGCAGTGCTAAGTCGCGACTGGGGCTAGCGGGAGATACCCTTGCGGGTGAGACCCAGTACTTC. This sequence encodes CSAKSRLGLAGDTLAGETQYF.

This clonotype was found many times. CDR3 loop: CSARPRDTSSYEQYF. The CDR3 DNA follows: TGCAGTGCCAGACCGCGGGACACTTCTTCCTACGAGCAGTACTTC. The chain combines TRBV20-1 with TRBJ2-7, with D perhaps given as TRBD1 or TRBD2 (6 bases each). The germline V gene encodes CDR1 DFQATT and CDR2 SNEGSKA (reference sequence). The CDR3 has 15 amino acids. Trimming took off 6 bases at V and 1 base at J, with 19 bases between the two ends.

There are a few counts of this clonotype. The chain joins TRBV20-1 to TRBJ2-1; maybe TRBD2 (7 bases). Trimming took 6 bases from V and 6 from J, leaving 12 bases between them. CDR1 is DFQATT and CDR2 is SNEGSKA in the germline V gene (reference sequence). This CDR3 has 12 residues. The CDR3 region has the DNA TGCAGTGCCCTCGCGGGGGCCAATGAGCAGTTCTTC. It encodes CSALAGANEQFF.

This clonotype was seen a handful of times. V gene TRBV5-1 combines with J gene TRBJ1-2; D call uncertain. The CDR3 sequence is 12 residues long. The germline V gene encodes CDR1 SGHRS and CDR2 YFSETQ. V was shortened by 4 bases and J by 6 bases, with 10 bases between the two germline ends. The CDR3 DNA follows: TGCGCCAGCAGCCCCAACATGGATGGCTACACCTTC. It is translated as CASSPNMDGYTF.

This clonotype has at least ten counts. This chain joins TRBV20-1 and TRBJ2-7; D is perhaps TRBD1 (6 bases). Germline V CDR1 and CDR2: DFQATT, SNEGSKA (reference sequence). V lost 2 bases, J lost 0 bases, and 8 bases lay in between. CDR3 length: 13 amino acids. DNA of the CDR3: TGCAGTGCTAGATGGACAGCCTCCTACGAGCAGTACTTC. Translated: CSARWTASYEQYF.

This clonotype has just a few counts. This chain links TRBV6-1 with TRBJ2-3; D is unclear. V was trimmed by 10 bases and J by 1 base, leaving 12 bases between them. Germline V gene sequence: CDR1 MNHNS, CDR2 SASEGT. CDR3 length: 13 amino acids. The CDR3 sequence is CATVLTGTDTQYF. DNA of the CDR3: TGTGCCACCGTCCTCACCGGCACAGATACGCAGTATTTT.

This rearrangement joins TRBV5-1 to TRBJ2-2, with 9 bases matching TRBD1. The V and J ends lost 4 bases and 0 bases, in that order; junction bases with no gene match: 4. Germline CDR1 is SGHRS and CDR2 is YFSETQ. This CDR3 has 16 amino acids. The CDR3 spells CASSGGQGPNTGELFF. As DNA, the CDR3 is TGCGCCAGCAGCGGTGGACAGGGGCCGAACACCGGGGAGCTGTTTTTT.

This clonotype showed up just a few times. CDR3 in amino acids: CASSLGRESQPQHF. The CDR3 coding sequence is TGTGCCAGCAGTTTAGGCAGGGAAAGTCAGCCCCAGCATTTT. The rearrangement joins TRBV12-3 or TRBV12-4 to TRBJ1-5, with D perhaps matching TRBD1 (5 bases). This CDR3 has 14 amino acids. Trimming pared 1 base from V and 6 bases from J, leaving 10 bases between.

The rearrangement joins TRBV12-3 or TRBV12-4 to TRBJ1-5, with D possibly TRBD1 on 5 matching bases. There are 15 residues in the CDR3. V shed 3 bases and J shed 7 bases, with 16 bases lying between them. The CDR3: CASSFGQGRGQPQHF. The CDR3 nucleotides read TGTGCCAGCAGTTTCGGGCAGGGCCGAGGCCAGCCCCAGCATTTT.

The rearrangement joins TRBV7-2 to TRBJ1-1; a possible D gene is TRBD1 (6 bases). CDR1 and CDR2 (germline): SGHTA, FQGNSA. V lost 5 bases and J lost 0, with 10 bases in between. CDR3 length: 14 amino acids. CDR3: CASSTQGLNTEAFF. In nucleotides, the CDR3 is TGTGCCAGCAGCACACAGGGATTGAACACTGAAGCTTTCTTT.

This clonotype was detected a few times. V and J are TRBV7-2 and TRBJ2-5; TRBD2 matches at 9 bases. This CDR3 is built from 15 residues. Germline CDR1 is SGHTA and CDR2 is FQGNSA. Trimming took 1 base from V and 5 from J; bases not matched to a gene: 5. This chain's CDR3 is CASSLVSGSRETQYF. CDR3 nucleotides: TGTGCCAGCAGCTTAGTTAGCGGGAGCCGGGAGACCCAGTACTTC.

The V call is TRBV5-1, the J call TRBJ1-3; no clear D gene. Germline CDR1 SGHRS, CDR2 YFSETQ. The germline V and J ends were trimmed by 0 bases and 2 bases, with 9 bases remaining between them. The CDR3 runs to 15 residues. The CDR3 reads CASSLGSSAGNTIYF. CDR3 DNA sequence: TGCGCCAGCAGCTTGGGGTCTAGTGCTGGAAACACCATATATTTT.

This sequence joins TRBV7-2 and TRBJ2-2, with TRBD2 as a possible D gene (6 bases). The CDR3 is 15 amino acids. The germline V and J ends were trimmed by 3 bases and 6 bases, with 14 bases remaining between them. Germline V CDR1 and CDR2: SGHTA, FQGNSA. CDR3 sequence: CASSLTTSSPGELFF. CDR3 DNA sequence: TGTGCCAGCAGCTTGACGACTAGTTCCCCCGGGGAGCTGTTTTTT.

V gene TRBV12-3 or TRBV12-4 combines with J gene TRBJ2-1, with D possibly being TRBD1 or TRBD2 (5 bases each). Between the trimmed V and J ends, which lost 2 bases and 2 bases, there was a span of 16 bases. This CDR3 comprises 17 residues. CDR3 amino acids: CASSLYKGTVTYNEQFF. The CDR3 nucleotides read TGTGCCAGCAGTTTATATAAGGGGACCGTTACCTACAATGAGCAGTTCTTC.

The rearrangement uses TRBV19 and TRBJ1-1; possible D gene TRBD1, 6 bases. The V end was cut by 7 bases, the J end by 0 bases, with 18 bases between. Per germline, CDR1 LNHDA and CDR2 SQIVND (reference sequence). The CDR3 has 16 amino acids. The chain's CDR3 is CASKHWGRKMNTEAFF. The CDR3 DNA follows: TGTGCCAGTAAACATTGGGGGCGGAAGATGAACACTGAAGCTTTCTTT. Variable domain in full (rest from reference TRBV19 and TRBJ1-1): DGGITQSPKYLFRKEGQNVTLSCEQNLNHDAMYWYRQDPGQGLRLIYYSQIVNDFQKGDIAEGYSVSREKKESFPLTVTSAQKNPTAFYLCASKHWGRKMNTEAFFGQGTRLTVV.

This clonotype was counted between two and nine times. The chain links TRBV20-1 to TRBJ2-3; 11 bases are a match to TRBD2. J gave up 2 bases and V 0 bases, and 7 bases lay outside the gene matches. The CDR3 spans 17 residues. Germline CDR1 and CDR2: DFQATT and SNEGSKA (reference sequence). CDR3 sequence reads: CSARDPTSGRVTDTQYF. CDR3 in DNA: TGCAGTGCTAGAGATCCCACTAGCGGGAGAGTCACAGATACGCAGTATTTT.